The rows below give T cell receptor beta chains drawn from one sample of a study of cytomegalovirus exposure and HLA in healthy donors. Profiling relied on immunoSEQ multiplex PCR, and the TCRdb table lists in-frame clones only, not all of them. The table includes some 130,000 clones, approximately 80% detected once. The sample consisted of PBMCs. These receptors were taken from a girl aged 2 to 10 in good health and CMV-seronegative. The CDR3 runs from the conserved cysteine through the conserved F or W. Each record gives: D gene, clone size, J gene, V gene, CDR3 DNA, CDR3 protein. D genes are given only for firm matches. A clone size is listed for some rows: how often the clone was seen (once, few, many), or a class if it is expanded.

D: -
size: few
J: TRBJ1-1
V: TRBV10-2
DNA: TGCGCCAGCAGTGACCCAGGGAGGGTGAACACTGAAGCTTTCTTT
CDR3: CASSDPGRVNTEAFF

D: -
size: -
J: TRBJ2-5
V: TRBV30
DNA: TGTGCCTGGAGCGAGGACAGCCAAGAGACCCAGTACTTC
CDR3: CAWSEDSQETQYF

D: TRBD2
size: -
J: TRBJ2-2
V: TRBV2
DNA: TGTGCCAGCAGTCTACCGGGACTAGCAATGACCGGGGAGCTGTTTTTT
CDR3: CASSLPGLAMTGELFF

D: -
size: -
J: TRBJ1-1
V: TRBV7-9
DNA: TGTGCCAGCAGCGAGGATAACACTGAAGCTTTCTTT
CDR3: CASSEDNTEAFF

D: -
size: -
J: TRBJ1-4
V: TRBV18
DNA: TGTGCCAGCTCCCCGACAGGTACTGCAGAAAAACTGTTTTTT
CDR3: CASSPTGTAEKLFF

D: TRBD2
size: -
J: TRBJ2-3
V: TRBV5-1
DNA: TGCGCCAGCAGCTCGAGCGGGGGGAGCACAGATACGCAGTATTTT
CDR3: CASSSSGGSTDTQYF

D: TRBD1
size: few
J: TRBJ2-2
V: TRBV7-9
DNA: TGTGCCAGCAGCAACACAGGGGATGGATCCGGGGAGCTGTTTTTT
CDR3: CASSNTGDGSGELFF

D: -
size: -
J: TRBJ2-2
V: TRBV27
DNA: TGTGCCAGCAGTACGACGCCAACTAGCTCCGGGGAGCTGTTTTTT
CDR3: CASSTTPTSSGELFF

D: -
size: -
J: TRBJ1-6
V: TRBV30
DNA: TGTGCCTGGAACGGCAGGGCCTCCTATAATTCACCCCTCCACTTT
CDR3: CAWNGRASYNSPLHF

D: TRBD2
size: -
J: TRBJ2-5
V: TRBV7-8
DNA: TGTGCCACCAGGAGACTAGCGGGAGGTCTACAAGAGACCCAGTACTTC
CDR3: CATRRLAGGLQETQYF

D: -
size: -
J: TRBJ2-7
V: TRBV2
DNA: TGTGCCAGCAGTGACGCAGGGTTCTTGAACGAGCAGTACTTC
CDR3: CASSDAGFLNEQYF

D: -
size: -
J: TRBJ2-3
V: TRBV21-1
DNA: TGTGCCAGCCCAAAGGGTCGGGGTTGGGGTTTAACAGATACGCAGTATTTT
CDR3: CASPKGRGWGLTDTQYF

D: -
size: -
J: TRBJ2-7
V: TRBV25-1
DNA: TGTGCCAGCAGTGAGGGCAGGGGACGTTCCTACGAGCAGTACTTC
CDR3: CASSEGRGRSYEQYF

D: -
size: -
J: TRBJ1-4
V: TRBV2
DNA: TGTGCCAGCAGTAACAGGATGGGTGAAAAACTGTTTTTT
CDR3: CASSNRMGEKLFF

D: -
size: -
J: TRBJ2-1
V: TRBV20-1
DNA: TGCAGTGCTAATCTAGTCGATGAGCAGTTCTTC
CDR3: CSANLVDEQFF

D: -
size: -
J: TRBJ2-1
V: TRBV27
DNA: TGTGCCAGCAGTTCGGGGTGGTCCTACAATGAGCAGTTCTTC
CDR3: CASSSGWSYNEQFF

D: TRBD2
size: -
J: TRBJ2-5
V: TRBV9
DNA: TGTGCCAGCAGCGTAGGACTAGCCACGGAGACCCAGTACTTC
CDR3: CASSVGLATETQYF

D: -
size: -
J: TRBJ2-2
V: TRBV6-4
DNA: TGTGCCAGCAGTAGCGGGAACACCGGGGAGCTGTTTTTT
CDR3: CASSSGNTGELFF

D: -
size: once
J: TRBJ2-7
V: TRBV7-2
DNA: TGTGCCAGCAGCTCCCTCCCGAGCGAGCAGTACTTC
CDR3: CASSSLPSEQYF

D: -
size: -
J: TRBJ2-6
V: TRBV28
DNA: TGTGCCAGCAGTTTAACGGGTTCCGGGGCCAACGTCCTGACTTTC
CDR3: CASSLTGSGANVLTF

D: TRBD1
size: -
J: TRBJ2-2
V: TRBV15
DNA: TGTGCCACCAGCAACCAGGGGGCTTTATCCGGGGAGCTGTTTTTT
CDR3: CATSNQGALSGELFF

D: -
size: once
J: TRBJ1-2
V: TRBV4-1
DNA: TGCGCCAGCAGCCCCTCAGGCCTCCCTGGGGGCTACACCTTC
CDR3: CASSPSGLPGGYTF

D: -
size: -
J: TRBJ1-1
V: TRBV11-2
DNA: TGTGCCAGCAGCACCGGGGGGGGGCTGTTGCGCACTGAAGCTTTCTTT
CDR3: CASSTGGGLLRTEAFF

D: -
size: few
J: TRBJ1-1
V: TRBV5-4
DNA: TGTGCCAGCAGCTCCCGAGGGGACTACACTGAAGCTTTCTTT
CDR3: CASSSRGDYTEAFF

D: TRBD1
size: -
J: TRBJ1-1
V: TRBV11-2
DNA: TGTGCCAGCAGCTCCGACAGGGTGAACACTGAAGCTTTCTTT
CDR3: CASSSDRVNTEAFF

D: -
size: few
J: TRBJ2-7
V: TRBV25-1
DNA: TGTGCCAGCAGTGACACGACAGGTTCCTCCTACGAGCAGTACTTC
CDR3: CASSDTTGSSYEQYF

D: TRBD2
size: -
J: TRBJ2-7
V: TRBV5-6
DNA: TGTGCCGAAATGACTGCGGGGGTAACCTACGAGCAGTACTTC
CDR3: CAEMTAGVTYEQYF

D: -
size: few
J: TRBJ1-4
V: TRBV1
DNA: TGCACCAGCAGCCGGGGACTCGCAGGGACCGCCAATGAAAAACTGTTTTTT
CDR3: CTSSRGLAGTANEKLFF

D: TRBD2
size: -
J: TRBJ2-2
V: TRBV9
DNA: TGTGCCAGCAGCGTAGGGGGGGGGTCCAACACCGGGGAGCTGTTTTTT
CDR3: CASSVGGGSNTGELFF

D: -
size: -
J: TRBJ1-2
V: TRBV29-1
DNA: TGCAGCGTTGAGGCCGGACAGACAACAAACTATGGCTACACCTTC
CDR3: CSVEAGQTTNYGYTF

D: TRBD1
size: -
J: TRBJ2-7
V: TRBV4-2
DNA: TGTGCCAGCAGCCCTCGGGGACAGGGGGCGGGGGAGCAGTACTTC
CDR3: CASSPRGQGAGEQYF

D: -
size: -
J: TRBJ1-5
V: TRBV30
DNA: TGTGCCTGGAGTTTGGCAGGCAATCAGCCCCAGCATTTT
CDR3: CAWSLAGNQPQHF

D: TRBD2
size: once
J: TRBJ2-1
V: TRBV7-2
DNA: TGTGCCAGCAGCCTGATTAGCGGGGGCTACAATGAGCAGTTCTTC
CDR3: CASSLISGGYNEQFF

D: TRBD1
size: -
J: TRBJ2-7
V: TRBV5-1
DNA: TGCGCCAGCAGCTCCCGGACAGGTGGGGCCTACGAGCAGTACTTC
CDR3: CASSSRTGGAYEQYF

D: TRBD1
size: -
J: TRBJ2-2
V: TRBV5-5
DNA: TGTGCCAGCAGCGGTGACAGGGAAATCTCCACCGGGGAGCTGTTTTTT
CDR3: CASSGDREISTGELFF

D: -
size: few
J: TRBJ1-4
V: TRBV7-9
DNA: TGTGCCAGCAGCTTAGCGCGGGGGGAGGATGAAAAACTGTTTTTT
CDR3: CASSLARGEDEKLFF

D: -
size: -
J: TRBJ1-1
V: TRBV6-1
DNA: TGTGCCAGCAGTGCAGTCCGGGGAGGTGTCAACACTGAAGCTTTCTTT
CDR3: CASSAVRGGVNTEAFF

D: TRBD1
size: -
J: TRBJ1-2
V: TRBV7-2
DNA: TGTGCCAGCAGCTTGGTTGGCAGGGGGTATGGCTACACCTTC
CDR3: CASSLVGRGYGYTF

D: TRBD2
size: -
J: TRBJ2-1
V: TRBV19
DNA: TGTGCCAGTAGTACACGGACTAGCGGGATCGGCTCCTACAATGAGCAGTTCTTC
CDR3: CASSTRTSGIGSYNEQFF

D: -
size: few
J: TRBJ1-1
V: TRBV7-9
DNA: TGTGCCAGCAGCCCCCCGGGACTCCCAAAGTTGGACACTGAAGCTTTCTTT
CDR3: CASSPPGLPKLDTEAFF

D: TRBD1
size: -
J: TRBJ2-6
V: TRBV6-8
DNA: TGTGCCAGCCTCCGTAAGGGGACAGGGAGGGCTGGGGCCAACGTCCTGACTTTC
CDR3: CASLRKGTGRAGANVLTF